The 21 T cell receptor beta chains presented below share a single source sample, sequenced in a study of immune heterogeneity within non-small cell lung tumors. TCR beta CDR3 regions came from multiplex PCR with 32 forward V and 13 reverse J primers. TCRdb re-called the multiplex PCR reads through MiXCR, storing one row per CDR3 protein. In the table there are 12,000 to 15,000 distinct CDR3 sequences, 30% to 35% of which are singletons. Bulk tumor genomic DNA served as template, at 600 ng per sample. Doctors removed several biopsies from each primary tumor during surgery, keeping them far apart. Their non-small cell lung cancer was newly diagnosed and untreated, and the patients underwent curative surgery. The sample taken for sequencing was lung tumor tissue. The receptors stem from a woman aged 45-60 years with non-small cell lung cancer.

This clonotype was seen repeatedly, ten times or more. The chain employs TRBV2 and TRBJ1-4; tentative D call: TRBD1 (5 bases). This CDR3 has 14 residues. The V gene lost 4 bases and the J gene lost 5 bases, with 11 bases spanning the gap. From germline, CDR1 is SNHLY and CDR2 FYNNEI. The CDR3 DNA sequence: TGTGCCAGCAGTGTGCAAAAGGGGAATGAAAAACTGTTTTTT. It yields the protein CASSVQKGNEKLFF.

This clonotype was seen only once. V and J are TRBV5-6 and TRBJ2-5, with D unclear. V was cut by 0 bases and J by 5 bases, with 14 bases left in between. CDR1 is SGHDT and CDR2 is YYEEEE in the germline V gene. This CDR3 has 15 residues. CDR3 in amino acids: CASSLGPRAGETQYF. The CDR3 nucleotides are TGTGCCAGCAGCTTGGGTCCCCGGGCCGGGGAGACCCAGTACTTC.

In its sample, this clonotype was seen a few times. This chain uses TRBV7-9 with TRBJ2-2; a weak D match, TRBD1 (6 bases). Germline CDR1 and CDR2: SEHNR and FQNEAQ (reference sequence). This CDR3 comprises 14 residues. V was cut by 5 bases and J by 5 bases, with 12 bases left in between. The CDR3 protein is CASSRLTGTGELFF. In DNA form, the CDR3 reads TGTGCCAGCAGCAGACTCACAGGGACCGGGGAGCTGTTTTTT.

This clonotype came up many times. The genes are TRBV7-6 and TRBJ2-7; D assignment may be TRBD1 or TRBD2 (6 bases each). The V gene's germline CDR1 is SGHVS and CDR2 FNYEAQ. The CDR3 runs to 15 residues. The germline V and J ends were trimmed by 1 base and 0 bases, with 10 bases remaining between them. This CDR3 is CASSLGGASSYEQYF. The CDR3 coding sequence is TGTGCCAGCAGCTTAGGGGGGGCCAGCTCCTACGAGCAGTACTTC.

The chain employs TRBV28 and TRBJ2-7; possibly TRBD1 for D (6 bases). The germline V gene has CDR1 MDHEN and CDR2 SYDVKM. The V end was cut by 8 bases, the J end by 4 bases, with 18 bases between. The CDR3 sequence is 14 residues long. The chain's CDR3 is CASSIQGTPYEQYF. As DNA, the CDR3 is TGTGCCAGCTCTATCCAGGGGACCCCTTACGAGCAGTACTTC.

This clonotype was counted many times. The chain recombines TRBV27 with TRBJ2-7; possible D gene TRBD2, 5 bases. Germline values: CDR1 MNHEY, CDR2 SMNVEV (reference sequence). This CDR3 is 13 amino acids long. V was clipped by 4 bases and J by 6 bases, with 13 bases between them. The CDR3 DNA follows: TGTGCCAGCAGTTGGGGATTTCGGGGCGAGCAGTACTTC. Translated: CASSWGFRGEQYF.

In its sample, this clonotype was seen once. This sequence joins TRBV4-2 and TRBJ1-2; the D gene is possibly TRBD1 (6 bases). Germline V gene data show CDR1 as LGHNA and CDR2 as YNFKEQ. The CDR3 spans 17 residues. V lost 0 bases to trimming and J lost 0 bases, with 14 bases between them. The CDR3: CASSQDRRGTPNYGYTF. The CDR3 bases are TGTGCCAGCAGCCAAGATAGACGAGGGACACCTAACTATGGCTACACCTTC.

This clonotype was detected many times. The chain carries TRBV18 and TRBJ2-7; the D is unclear. Germline lookup yields CDR1 KGHSH and CDR2 LQKENI. The CDR3 extends over 13 amino acids. Deletions cut 3 bases from V and 4 bases from J, with 10 bases between. DNA for the CDR3: TGTGCCAGCTCACCCGCTCCAGTGTACGAGCAGTACTTC. It codes for CASSPAPVYEQYF.

This clonotype was recorded at least ten times. The chain recombines TRBV28 with TRBJ2-2; TRBD2 agrees at 10 bases. Germline CDR1 and CDR2: MDHEN and SYDVKM. The CDR3 spans 16 residues. With V trimmed by 3 bases and J by 6 bases, 7 bases remained unmatched. CDR3 bases: TGTGCCAGCAGTTTTCCGGGACTAGCGATGTCCGGGGAGCTGTTTTTT. Translated, it gives CASSFPGLAMSGELFF.

This clonotype showed up many times. J is TRBJ2-1 and V is TRBV11-2; 7 bases agree with TRBD1. Trimming at V came to 2 bases and at J to 12 bases, leaving 13 bases not matched to a gene. Germline V gene lookup returns CDR1 SGHAT and CDR2 FQNNGV. This CDR3 is built from 15 residues. CDR3: CASSLMGTGAQRQFF. DNA for the CDR3: TGTGCCAGCAGCTTAATGGGTACAGGGGCCCAAAGGCAGTTCTTC.

This chain joins TRBV29-1 and TRBJ2-2, with TRBD1 as a possible D gene (5 bases). Germline V gene data show CDR1 as SQVTM and CDR2 as ANQGSEA. The CDR3 sequence is 15 residues long. The V end lost 6 bases, the J end lost 1 base, and 15 bases lay between the germline ends. CDR3 loop: CSVVQGGKNTGELFF. The CDR3 nucleotides are TGCAGCGTGGTTCAGGGCGGTAAGAACACCGGGGAGCTGTTTTTT.

Many counts were recorded for this clonotype. V usage is TRBV7-9 and J usage is TRBJ2-7; 7 nucleotides match TRBD1. Germline lookup yields CDR1 SEHNR and CDR2 FQNEAQ (reference sequence). V lost 2 bases, J lost 2 bases, and 3 bases stayed unmatched. The CDR3 has 14 amino acids. CDR3 loop: CASSLRDSTYEQYF. The CDR3 DNA is TGTGCCAGCAGCTTAAGGGACAGTACCTACGAGCAGTACTTC.

This clonotype was counted at least ten times. The chain carries TRBV19 and TRBJ2-3, with D tentatively TRBD1 (6 bases). The CDR3 length is 14 residues. CDR1 is LNHDA, CDR2 SQIVND, per germline (reference sequence). V lost 3 bases, J lost 7 bases, and 14 bases lay in between. The CDR3: CASSMEQGFHTQYF. The CDR3 region has the DNA TGTGCCAGTAGTATGGAACAGGGCTTCCATACGCAGTATTTT.

This chain uses TRBV10-3 with TRBJ2-1; D gene ambiguous. The CDR3 totals 16 residues. Germline CDR1 and CDR2: ENHRY and SYGVKD. Deletions cut 0 bases from V and 9 bases from J, with 18 bases between. CDR3 DNA sequence: TGTGCCATCAGTGAGTCGACCCGGTTACGTCGCAGTGAGCAGTTCTTC. This sequence encodes CAISESTRLRRSEQFF.

The rearrangement uses TRBV11-3 and TRBJ1-2; D call uncertain. CDR3 size: 12 residues. CDR1 is SGHNT, CDR2 YENEEA, per germline. Trimming removed 1 base at V and 12 bases at J, with 12 bases between. The CDR3 here is CASSLGDIKNTF. In DNA, the CDR3 is TGTGCCAGCAGCTTAGGTGACATCAAGAACACCTTC. Variable domain in full (rest from reference TRBV11-3 and TRBJ1-2): EAGVVQSPRYKIIEKKQPVAFWCNPISGHNTLYWYLQNLGQGPELLIRYENEEAVDDSQLPKDRFSAERLKGVDSTLKIQPAELGDSAVYLCASSLGDIKNTFGSGTRLTVV.

The genes are TRBV15 and TRBJ2-2; D gene ambiguous. The ends were cut back, 1 base at V and 4 bases at J, with 4 bases in the middle. Germline lookup yields CDR1 LNHNV and CDR2 YYDKDF (reference sequence). The CDR3 has 13 amino acids. CDR3 protein: CATSRVGTGELFF. As DNA, the CDR3 is TGTGCCACCAGCAGAGTCGGCACCGGGGAGCTGTTTTTT. The complete variable domain, with remaining parts taken from reference TRBV15 and TRBJ2-2, reads DAMVIQNPRYQVTQFGKPVTLSCSQTLNHNVMYWYQQKSSQAPKLLFHYYDKDFNNEADTPDNFQSRRPNTSFCFLDIRSPGLGDTAMYLCATSRVGTGELFFGEGSRLTVL.

This clonotype rates as medium-sized (0.01 to 0.1%). This chain uses TRBV20-1 with TRBJ2-7; unclear D gene. Between the trimmed V and J ends, which lost 2 bases and 0 bases, there was a span of 14 bases. The CDR3 length is 15 residues. CDR1 is DFQATT and CDR2 is SNEGSKA in the germline V gene (reference sequence). DNA for the CDR3: TGCAGTGCTAGACCCGCCCTTAGTCCCTCCTACGAGCAGTACTTC. Translated: CSARPALSPSYEQYF.

This clonotype was counted only a few times. The J gene is TRBJ2-7, the V gene TRBV7-9, with 8 bases aligning to TRBD1. From germline, CDR1 is SEHNR and CDR2 FQNEAQ (reference sequence). This CDR3 comprises 14 residues. The J segment lost 4 bases and the V segment lost 2 bases, leaving 4 bases of the junction unmatched. In DNA form, the CDR3 reads TGTGCCAGCAGCTTACGACAGGGGACTTACGAGCAGTACTTC. As protein: CASSLRQGTYEQYF.

This clonotype was observed at least ten times. The chain is built from TRBV28 and TRBJ2-5, with D unclear. Germline V gene data show CDR1 as MDHEN and CDR2 as SYDVKM. Trimming took 3 bases from V and 1 from J, leaving 3 bases between them. The CDR3 consists of 12 residues. DNA of the CDR3: TGTGCCAGCAGTTTCATCCAAGAGACCCAGTACTTC. As protein: CASSFIQETQYF.

The V gene is TRBV6-5, the J gene TRBJ1-1; D is uncertain. The CDR3 totals 14 residues. V was trimmed by 4 bases and J by 2 bases, leaving 11 bases between them. From germline, CDR1 is MNHEY and CDR2 SVGAGI. In DNA form, the CDR3 reads TGTGCCAGCAGTTCGTTTTCAGTAAACACTGAAGCTTTCTTT. Protein sequence: CASSSFSVNTEAFF.

Many counts were recorded for this clonotype. The chain is built from TRBV9 and TRBJ2-1, with D hard to call. Germline CDR1 and CDR2: SGDLS and YYNGEE. V gave up 0 bases and J gave up 9 bases, with 4 bases separating them. This CDR3 is built from 11 residues. The CDR3 sequence is CASSVGVEQFF. The CDR3 DNA is TGTGCCAGCAGCGTAGGGGTTGAGCAGTTCTTC.